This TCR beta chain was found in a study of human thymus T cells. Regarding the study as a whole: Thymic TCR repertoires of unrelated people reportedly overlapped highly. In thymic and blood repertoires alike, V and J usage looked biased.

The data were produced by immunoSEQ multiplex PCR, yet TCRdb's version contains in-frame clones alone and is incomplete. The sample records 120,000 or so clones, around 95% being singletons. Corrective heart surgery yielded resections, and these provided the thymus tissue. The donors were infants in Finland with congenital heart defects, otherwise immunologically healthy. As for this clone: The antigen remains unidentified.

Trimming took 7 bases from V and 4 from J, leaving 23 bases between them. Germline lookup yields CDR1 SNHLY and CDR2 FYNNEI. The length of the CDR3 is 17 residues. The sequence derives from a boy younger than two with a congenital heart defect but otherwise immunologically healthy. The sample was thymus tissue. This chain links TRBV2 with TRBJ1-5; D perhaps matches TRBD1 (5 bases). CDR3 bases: TGTGCCAGCACCGCGGGAGGGGAATTTGAGAAAAATCAGCCCCAGCATTTT. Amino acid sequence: CASTAGGEFEKNQPQHF.